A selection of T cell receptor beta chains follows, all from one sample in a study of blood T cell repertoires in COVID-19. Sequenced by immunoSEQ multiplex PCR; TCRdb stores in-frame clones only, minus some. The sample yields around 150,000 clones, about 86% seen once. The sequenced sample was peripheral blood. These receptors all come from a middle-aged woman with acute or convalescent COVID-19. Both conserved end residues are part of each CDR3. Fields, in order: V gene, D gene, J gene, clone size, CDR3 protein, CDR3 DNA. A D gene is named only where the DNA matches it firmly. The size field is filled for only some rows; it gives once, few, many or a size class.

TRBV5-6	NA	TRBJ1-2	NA	CASSPTSDYGYTF	TGTGCCAGCAGCCCTACCTCTGACTATGGCTACACCTTC
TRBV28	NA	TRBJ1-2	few	CASKVTAQIPYGYTF	TGTGCCAGCAAAGTGACAGCGCAGATCCCCTATGGCTACACCTTC
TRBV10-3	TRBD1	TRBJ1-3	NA	CAINSGGQGAGNTIYF	TGTGCCATCAACTCGGGAGGACAGGGGGCTGGAAACACCATATATTTT
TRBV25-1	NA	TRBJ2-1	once	CASSQIQGHNEQFF	TGTGCCAGCAGTCAAATCCAGGGTCACAATGAGCAGTTCTTC
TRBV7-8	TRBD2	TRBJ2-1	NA	CASSLGLAGGQTYNEQFF	TGTGCCAGCAGCTTAGGTCTAGCGGGAGGGCAGACCTACAATGAGCAGTTCTTC
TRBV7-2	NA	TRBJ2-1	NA	CASSLVSGSYNEQFF	TGTGCCAGCAGCTTAGTGAGTGGCTCCTACAATGAGCAGTTCTTC
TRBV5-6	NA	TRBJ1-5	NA	CASSFQGQPQHF	TGTGCCAGCAGTTTCCAGGGTCAGCCCCAGCATTTT
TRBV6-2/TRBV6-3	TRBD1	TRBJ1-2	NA	CASSSVPLRGSNYGYTF	TGTGCCAGCAGTTCCGTCCCTCTCAGGGGGAGTAACTATGGCTACACCTTC
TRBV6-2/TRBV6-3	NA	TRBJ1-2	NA	CASSYSEGSGYTF	TGTGCCAGCAGTTACTCAGAGGGAAGTGGCTACACCTTC
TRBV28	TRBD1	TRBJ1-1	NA	CASSLSSPFDRAENTEAFF	TGTGCCAGCAGTTTATCCTCCCCCTTTGACAGGGCGGAGAACACTGAAGCTTTCTTT
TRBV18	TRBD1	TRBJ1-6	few	CASSPLSIQTGANNSPLHF	TGTGCCAGCTCACCACTATCGATTCAAACAGGGGCGAATAATTCACCCCTCCACTTT
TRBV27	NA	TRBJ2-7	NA	CASSSGDSYEQYF	TGTGCCAGCAGTTCGGGGGACTCCTACGAGCAGTACTTC
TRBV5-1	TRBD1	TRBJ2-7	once	CASRSRDRASDEQYF	TGCGCCAGCAGATCTCGGGACAGGGCATCGGACGAGCAGTACTTC
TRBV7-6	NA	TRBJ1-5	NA	CASSLVPDQPQHF	TGTGCCAGCAGCTTAGTCCCCGATCAGCCCCAGCATTTT
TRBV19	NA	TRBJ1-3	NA	CASSWTRSGNTIYF	TGTGCCAGTAGTTGGACACGCTCTGGAAACACCATATATTTT
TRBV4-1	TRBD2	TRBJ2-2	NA	CASSQHWGGAGELFF	TGCGCCAGCAGCCAGCACTGGGGAGGGGCTGGGGAGCTGTTTTTT
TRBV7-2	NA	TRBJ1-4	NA	CASSLGPRTVRNEKLFF	TGTGCCAGCAGCTTAGGCCCCCGGACAGTTCGAAATGAAAAACTGTTTTTT
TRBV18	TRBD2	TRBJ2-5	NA	CASSPPRLAGRSQYF	TGTGCCAGCTCACCACCCAGACTAGCGGGAAGGTCCCAGTACTTC
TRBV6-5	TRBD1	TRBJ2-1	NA	CASRTGASVYNEQFF	TGTGCCAGCAGGACAGGGGCGTCGGTCTACAATGAGCAGTTCTTC
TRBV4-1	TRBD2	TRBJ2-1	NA	CASSSQRGDNEQFF	TGCGCCAGCAGCTCCCAGCGGGGGGACAATGAGCAGTTCTTC
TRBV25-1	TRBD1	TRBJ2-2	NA	CASGGQGEAGELFF	TGTGCCAGCGGGGGACAGGGGGAGGCCGGGGAGCTGTTTTTT
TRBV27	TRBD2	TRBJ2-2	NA	CASSPSPLAGGTRNTGELFF	TGTGCCAGCAGCCCGTCTCCACTAGCGGGGGGCACTCGGAACACCGGGGAGCTGTTTTTT
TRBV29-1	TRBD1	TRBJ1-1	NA	CSGTTGAGNTEAFF	TGCAGCGGCACCACAGGGGCGGGAAACACTGAAGCTTTCTTT
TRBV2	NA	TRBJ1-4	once	CASSERQGYEKLFF	TGTGCCAGCAGTGAAAGGCAGGGATATGAAAAACTGTTTTTT
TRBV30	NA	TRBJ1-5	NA	CAWSTQGLNQPQHF	TGTGCCTGGAGTACTCAGGGGCTCAATCAGCCCCAGCATTTT
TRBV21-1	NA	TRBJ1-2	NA	CASSKEPGSLYGYTF	TGTGCCAGCAGCAAAGAACCGGGGTCCCTCTATGGCTACACCTTC
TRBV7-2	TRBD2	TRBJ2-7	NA	CASSLASGGDSSYEQYF	TGTGCCAGCAGCTTAGCTAGCGGGGGGGACTCATCCTACGAGCAGTACTTC
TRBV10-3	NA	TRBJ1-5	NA	CAISESSGRQGQPQHF	TGTGCCATCAGTGAGTCGTCAGGCAGGCAGGGGCAGCCCCAGCATTTT
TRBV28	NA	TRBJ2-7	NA	CASSFQAQGYGEQYF	TGTGCCAGCAGTTTTCAGGCGCAGGGGTACGGCGAGCAGTACTTC
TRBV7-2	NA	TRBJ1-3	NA	CASSLVVAIKSGNTIYF	TGTGCCAGCAGCTTAGTCGTGGCCATTAAGTCTGGAAACACCATATATTTT
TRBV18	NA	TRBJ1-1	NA	CASSLRANTEAFF	TGTGCCAGCTCACTACGAGCGAACACTGAAGCTTTCTTT
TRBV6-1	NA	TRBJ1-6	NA	CASSEVGYSPLHF	TGTGCCAGCAGTGAAGTCGGTTATTCACCCCTCCACTTT
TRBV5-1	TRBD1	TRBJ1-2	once	CASSLETGGINYGYTF	TGCGCCAGCAGCTTGGAGACAGGGGGGATAAACTATGGCTACACCTTC
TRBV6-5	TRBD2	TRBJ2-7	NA	CASRLERGLTYEQYF	TGTGCCAGCAGACTCGAGCGGGGACTTACCTACGAGCAGTACTTC
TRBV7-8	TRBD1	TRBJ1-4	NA	CASSPRQGAKGEKLFF	TGTGCCAGCAGCCCCCGACAGGGGGCGAAAGGTGAAAAACTGTTTTTT
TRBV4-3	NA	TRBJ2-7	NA	CASSQDLTGNYEQYF	TGCGCCAGCAGCCAAGATTTAACAGGGAACTACGAGCAGTACTTC
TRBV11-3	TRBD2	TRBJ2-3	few	CASEISGTDTQYF	TGTGCCAGCGAGATTAGCGGGACAGATACGCAGTATTTT
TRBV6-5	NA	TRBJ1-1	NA	CASNNVRSQAFF	TGTGCCAGCAACAATGTCCGCAGTCAAGCTTTCTTT
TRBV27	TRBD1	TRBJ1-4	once	CASSLGTVRNEKLFF	TGTGCCAGCAGTTTAGGGACAGTTAGGAATGAAAAACTGTTTTTT
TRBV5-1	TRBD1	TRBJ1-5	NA	CASSLRTGLSNQPQHF	TGCGCCAGCAGCTTGCGGACAGGGCTTAGCAATCAGCCCCAGCATTTT
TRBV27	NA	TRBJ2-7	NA	CASSSASPPYEQYF	TGTGCCAGCAGTTCGGCTAGCCCTCCATACGAGCAGTACTTC
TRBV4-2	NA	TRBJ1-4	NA	CASSPGQQLPLFF	TGTGCCAGCAGCCCCGGACAGCAACTCCCCCTGTTTTTT
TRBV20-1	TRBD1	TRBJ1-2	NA	CSASKGQGAGYTF	TGCAGTGCTAGTAAGGGACAGGGGGCCGGCTACACCTTC
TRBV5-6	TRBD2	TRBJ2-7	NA	CASSLWERESFYEQYF	TGTGCCAGCAGCTTGTGGGAGCGGGAGTCTTTCTACGAGCAGTACTTC
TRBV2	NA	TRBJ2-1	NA	CASIGLFSYNEQFF	TGTGCCAGCATAGGACTATTCTCCTACAATGAGCAGTTCTTC
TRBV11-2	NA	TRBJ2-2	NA	CASSLDVGGTGELFF	TGTGCCAGCAGCTTAGATGTAGGGGGCACCGGGGAGCTGTTTTTT
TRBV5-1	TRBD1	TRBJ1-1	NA	CASSGRDRGTEAFF	TGCGCCAGCAGCGGCCGGGACAGGGGGACTGAAGCTTTCTTT
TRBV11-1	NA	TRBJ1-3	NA	CASSSRGDGFGNTIYF	TGTGCCAGCAGCTCGCGGGGTGACGGATTTGGAAACACCATATATTTT
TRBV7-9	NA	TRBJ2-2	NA	CASSLVGGSTGELFF	TGTGCCAGCAGCTTAGTCGGGGGAAGCACCGGGGAGCTGTTTTTT
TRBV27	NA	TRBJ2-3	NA	CASTWGGPGTDTQYF	TGTGCCAGCACCTGGGGAGGACCCGGCACAGATACGCAGTATTTT
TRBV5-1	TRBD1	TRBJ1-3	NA	CASSPRQGTSGNTIYF	TGCGCCAGCAGTCCTAGACAGGGGACCTCTGGAAACACCATATATTTT
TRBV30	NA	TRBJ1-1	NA	CAWSVDRLPNTEAFF	TGTGCCTGGAGTGTAGACAGGTTGCCGAACACTGAAGCTTTCTTT
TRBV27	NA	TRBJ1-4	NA	CASSFDRSGGEKLFF	TGTGCCAGCAGTTTTGACCGCTCGGGAGGAGAAAAACTGTTTTTT